Listed below are T cell receptor beta chains from one sample, sequenced in a study of molecular identifiers for immune sequencing clone quantification. TCRdb passed the PCR reads through MiXCR, listing each CDR3 protein once. The sample lists around 480,000 distinct CDR3 sequences, about 22% occurring once. Input material: naive CD8+ T cells from blood, with Jurkat cell RNA spiked in. These receptors were collected from a human donor in good health. Some libraries in this study had Jurkat cell RNA spiked in. CDR3s include the opening cysteine and the closing phenylalanine or tryptophan. The D gene is left open where the match is weak. Part of the rows lack a size; the others show once, few, many or a class for expanded clones.

TRBV7-9,15,TRBD1,many,TRBJ1-2,TGTGCCAGCAGCTTTACAGGGGGAGGAGGCTATGGCTACACCTTC,CASSFTGGGGYGYTF
TRBV9,13,TRBD2,many,TRBJ2-2,TGTGCCAGCAGCGTGGGGGGGGCCGGGGAGCTGTTTTTT,CASSVGGAGELFF
TRBV4-1,17,.,few,TRBJ1-5,TGCGCCAGCAGCCAAGAGACGGCCAGGTCCTTCTCTAAGCCCCAGCATTTT,CASSQETARSFSKPQHF
TRBV28,16,.,many,TRBJ2-3,TGTGCCAGCAGTTTAGCTATTGGACAAGACACAGATACGCAGTATTTT,CASSLAIGQDTDTQYF
TRBV12-3/TRBV12-4,14,.,many,TRBJ1-1,TGTGCCAGCAGGGGGGACCTACGGAACACTGAAGCTTTCTTT,CASRGDLRNTEAFF
TRBV2,14,.,many,TRBJ1-1,TGTGCCAGCAGTGAGGTGGAACTGAACACTGAAGCTTTCTTT,CASSEVELNTEAFF
TRBV30,13,.,many,TRBJ2-1,TGTGCCTGGAGCCATACCGGGGGATATGAGCAGTTCTTC,CAWSHTGGYEQFF
TRBV5-5,17,TRBD2,many,TRBJ2-3,TGTGCCAGCAGCTTCGAGTGGTCGGGAGGCTCCACAGATACGCAGTATTTT,CASSFEWSGGSTDTQYF
TRBV24-1,15,.,.,TRBJ2-2,TGTGCCACCAGTGACCAAAGCGTATCCGGTGGGGAGCTGTTTTTT,CATSDQSVSGGELFF
TRBV29-1,14,.,many,TRBJ2-5,TGCAGCGTTGAAATACTGACACCTCAAGAGACCCAGTACTTC,CSVEILTPQETQYF
TRBV12-3/TRBV12-4,12,.,many,TRBJ1-4,TGTGCCAGCAGTTTGGAAAAGGGAAAACTGTTTTTT,CASSLEKGKLFF
TRBV12-3/TRBV12-4,14,.,many,TRBJ1-5,TGTGCCAGCAGTTTAGGGGCAGGCAATCAGCCCCAGCATTTT,CASSLGAGNQPQHF
TRBV4-3,16,TRBD1,few,TRBJ2-1,TGCGCCAGCAGCCGTGGGGAGACAGGGTTTCGGAATGAGCAGTTCTTC,CASSRGETGFRNEQFF
TRBV14,16,.,.,TRBJ2-7,TGTGCCAGCAGCCAAATCGGGTCACGCGACTCCTACGAGCAGTACTTC,CASSQIGSRDSYEQYF
TRBV2,15,TRBD1,many,TRBJ1-4,TGTGCCAGCACCAACTACGACAGGGGATACGAAAAACTGTTTTTT,CASTNYDRGYEKLFF
TRBV10-2,14,TRBD2,many,TRBJ2-3,TGCGCCAGCGGTGCTAGCGGGGGGTCAGATACGCAGTATTTT,CASGASGGSDTQYF
TRBV9,14,.,few,TRBJ2-5,TGTGCCAGCAGCCCCCACCAGGGGCCAGAGACCCAGTACTTC,CASSPHQGPETQYF
TRBV29-1,12,.,many,TRBJ1-2,TGCAGCGTTGACAGCTTAATCTATGGCTACACCTTC,CSVDSLIYGYTF
TRBV6-4,16,.,many,TRBJ1-3,TGTGCCAGCCCACCGACGTCGGGATCGGCCGGAAACACCATATATTTT,CASPPTSGSAGNTIYF
TRBV5-6,15,.,.,TRBJ1-1,TGTGCCAGCGGCTTGTGGCGACAGATCGACACTGAAGCTTTCTTT,CASGLWRQIDTEAFF
TRBV4-3,12,.,many,TRBJ2-7,TGCGCCAGCAGCCCCTCAGGCGGGGTGCAGTACTTC,CASSPSGGVQYF
TRBV7-6,15,.,many,TRBJ2-2,TGTGCCAGCAGCCAGGGTGCGGCGAACACCGGGGAGCTGTTTTTT,CASSQGAANTGELFF
TRBV6-1,18,TRBD2,few,TRBJ2-5,TGTGCCAGCAGTGAAGCCCGCTCGCGGGGGGGCTTTCAAGAGACCCAGTACTTC,CASSEARSRGGFQETQYF
TRBV5-4,13,TRBD1,few,TRBJ2-1,TGTGCCAGCAGCACGGGACAGGGGAATGAGCAGTTCTTC,CASSTGQGNEQFF
TRBV12-3/TRBV12-4,14,.,few,TRBJ1-2,TGTGCCAGCACTCCTTTGATGGGTAGCGGCGGCTACACCTTC,CASTPLMGSGGYTF
TRBV7-9,12,.,many,TRBJ2-3,TGTGCCAGCAGCTTAGAGAGTCATACGCAGTATTTT,CASSLESHTQYF
TRBV28,12,.,.,TRBJ1-1,TGTGCCAGCGCATCCTGGAACACTGAAGCTTTCTTT,CASASWNTEAFF
TRBV5-1,15,.,few,TRBJ2-5,TGCGCCAGCAGCCCCGGAGGGCTAGGGCGGGAGACCCAGTACTTC,CASSPGGLGRETQYF
TRBV13,15,.,.,TRBJ1-4,TGTGCCAGCAGCTTAGGTCCAGGGTTAAATGAAAAACTGTTTTTT,CASSLGPGLNEKLFF
TRBV7-9,16,TRBD2,few,TRBJ2-7,TGTGCCAGCAGCCCCTCGGCGGAACTAGCGACTTACGAGCAGTACTTC,CASSPSAELATYEQYF
TRBV5-8,15,.,few,TRBJ1-5,TGTGCCAGCAGCTCCTTTGGGGTACAGGATCAGCCCCAGCATTTT,CASSSFGVQDQPQHF